This T cell receptor (beta chain) was captured in a study of OX40 agonist ivuxolimab in advanced cancers. This clone was observed a few times. Assay: immunoSEQ multiplex PCR; the TCRdb copy retains only in-frame clones and omits some. The sample yields tens of thousands of clones, 85% to 90% seen once. The ends lost 3 bases at V and 10 bases at J; junction bases unmatched: 11. The CDR3 spans 16 residues. Germline CDR1 and CDR2: KGHSH and LQKENI. The source is an adult with an advanced solid tumor such as melanoma, head and neck, liver or kidney cancer. The genes are TRBV18 and TRBJ2-1; TRBD1 matches 11 bases. The specimen was CD4+ or CD8+ T cells sorted from blood, collected in a trial of the OX40 agonist ivuxolimab. The CDR3 DNA reads as TGTGCCAGCTCACCCTCGGGACAGGGGGGGTCGGGAGAGCAGTTCTTC. Translating gives CASSPSGQGGSGEQFF.